This TCR beta chain originates from a study of blood T cell repertoires in COVID-19. There are 17 residues in the CDR3. In germline, CDR1 is SGHAT, CDR2 FQNNGV. Trimming took off 0 bases at V and 6 bases at J, with 21 bases between the two ends. This table comes from immunoSEQ multiplex PCR, and its TCRdb copy is limited to in-frame clones, with some not included. The sample gives hundreds of thousands of clones, about 87% of which show up once; more than 1.5% is in the top ten. Sequenced sample: PBMCs or T cells enriched from blood (not recorded which). The gene calls are TRBV11-2 and TRBJ2-7; weak D call: TRBD1 (6 bases). The source is a man aged 40-49 years in a cohort exposed to, infected with or recovered from COVID-19 (not recorded which). The CDR3 sequence is CASSLELRTPQGSEQYF. The CDR3 region has the DNA TGTGCCAGCAGCTTAGAACTTCGGACGCCACAGGGAAGCGAGCAGTACTTC.